A single T cell receptor beta chain is shown here with its context. Profiled with immunoSEQ multiplex PCR; TCRdb holds only in-frame clones, not every one. The sample contains some 740,000 clones, about 91% of which appear only once. The entry originates in a study of shared clonotypes between healthy human individuals. The CDR3 length is 14 residues. V gave up 0 bases and J gave up 4 bases, with 9 bases separating them. Germline loops: CDR1 SGHNT, CDR2 YYREEE (reference sequence). CD8 cells classed as naive were CD45RO-negative and positively selected for CCR7, excluding terminally differentiated effector memory CD45RA+ cells.

This rearrangement joins TRBV5-4 to TRBJ2-3; tentatively, D is TRBD2 (5 bases). The source is a man between 25 and 39 years old in good health. Sequences were obtained from naive CD8+ T cells sorted from blood. The CDR3 DNA sequence: TGTGCCAGCAGCTTGGACGGGGTGGCAGATACGCAGTATTTT. Residues: CASSLDGVADTQYF.